These 8 T cell receptor beta chains were sequenced from one sample in a study of beta chain features in type 1 diabetes. Study-wide results and limits: The study found moderately but significantly shorter TCRB CDR3s in all four CD4+ subsets of Type 1 diabetes patients.

Expressed TCRB transcripts were sequenced after all isolated RNA was converted to cDNA. Generated by immunoSEQ multiplex PCR, the TCRdb table keeps only in-frame clones and is missing some. In the table there are about 150,000 clones, roughly 7.1% of which are singletons. For these TCRs, the target antigens are not known. The sample comprised central memory CD4+ T cells from blood. The receptors here all came from a woman aged 35 to 49 with type 1 diabetes.

This clone appeared a few times. The chain is built from TRBV5-4 and TRBJ1-5, with D unclear. Deletions cut 4 bases from V and 7 bases from J, with 12 bases between. The CDR3 sequence is 13 residues long. Looked up from germline, CDR1 is SGHNT and CDR2 is YYREEE (reference sequence). The CDR3 region is CASSPGGAQPQHF. The CDR3 region has the DNA TGTGCCAGCAGCCCCGGCGGAGCCCAGCCCCAGCATTTT.

The chain has TRBV29-1 and TRBJ2-1, with D unresolved. V was clipped by 6 bases and J by 8 bases, with 11 bases between them. Germline V gives CDR1 SQVTM, CDR2 ANQGSEA. The CDR3 runs to 11 residues. The CDR3 protein is CSVYRRDEQFF. The CDR3, as DNA: TGCAGCGTGTACCGCCGGGATGAGCAGTTCTTC.

The rearrangement uses TRBV4-1 and TRBJ2-3; 9 nucleotides line up with TRBD2. This CDR3 comprises 17 residues. Germline CDR1 is MGHRA and CDR2 is YSYEKL. V lost 0 bases and J lost 5; bases outside the gene matches: 9. CDR3 nucleotide sequence: TGCGCCAGCAGCCAAGATCACGGCGGGGGGGCCTTAGATACGCAGTATTTT. Residues: CASSQDHGGGALDTQYF.

Only a few counts were recorded for this clone. The chain employs TRBV5-1 and TRBJ1-3; D not resolved. CDR1 and CDR2 (germline): SGHRS, YFSETQ. The V end lost 0 bases, the J end lost 2 bases, and 6 bases lay between the germline ends. The CDR3 runs to 14 residues. CDR3 DNA: TGCGCCAGCAGCTTGGGCTATCCTGGAAACACCATATATTTT. Translating gives CASSLGYPGNTIYF.

This clone was picked up a small number of times. The J gene is TRBJ1-4, the V gene TRBV4-3; D is possibly TRBD1 (5 bases). The V gene lost 1 base and the J gene lost 7 bases, with 16 bases spanning the gap. This CDR3 region has 16 residues. From germline, CDR1 is LGHNA and CDR2 YSLEER. The CDR3 loop reads CASSQGGAQGGEKLFF. Here the CDR3 DNA reads TGCGCCAGCAGCCAAGGAGGGGCCCAGGGAGGTGAAAAACTGTTTTTT.

This clone was seen a handful of times. The gene calls are TRBV5-6 and TRBJ2-7; D possibly corresponds to TRBD2 (6 bases). The ends were cut back, 3 bases at V and 3 bases at J, with 7 bases in the middle. This CDR3 comprises 12 residues. Germline V lookup: CDR1 SGHDT, CDR2 YYEEEE. CDR3 protein: CASSSGGYEQYF. The CDR3 DNA sequence: TGTGCCAGCAGCTCCGGGGGCTACGAGCAGTACTTC.

This clone has a handful of counts. The chain links TRBV28 to TRBJ1-5; no firm D call. V was clipped by 8 bases and J by 3 bases, with 8 bases between them. CDR3 size: 12 residues. The germline CDR1 and CDR2 sequences are MDHEN and SYDVKM. The CDR3 loop is CASRVNNQPQHF. The DNA for the CDR3 is TGTGCCAGCCGGGTTAACAATCAGCCCCAGCATTTT.

This clone showed up just a few times. The rearrangement uses TRBV5-1 and TRBJ1-2; D is uncertain. CDR1 is SGHRS and CDR2 is YFSETQ in the germline V gene. This CDR3 is built from 12 residues. With 4 bases removed from V and 5 bases from J, the gap between germline ends came to 9 bases. CDR3 coding DNA: TGCGCCAGCAGCGCTGACAATTATGGCTACACCTTC. Translated, it gives CASSADNYGYTF.